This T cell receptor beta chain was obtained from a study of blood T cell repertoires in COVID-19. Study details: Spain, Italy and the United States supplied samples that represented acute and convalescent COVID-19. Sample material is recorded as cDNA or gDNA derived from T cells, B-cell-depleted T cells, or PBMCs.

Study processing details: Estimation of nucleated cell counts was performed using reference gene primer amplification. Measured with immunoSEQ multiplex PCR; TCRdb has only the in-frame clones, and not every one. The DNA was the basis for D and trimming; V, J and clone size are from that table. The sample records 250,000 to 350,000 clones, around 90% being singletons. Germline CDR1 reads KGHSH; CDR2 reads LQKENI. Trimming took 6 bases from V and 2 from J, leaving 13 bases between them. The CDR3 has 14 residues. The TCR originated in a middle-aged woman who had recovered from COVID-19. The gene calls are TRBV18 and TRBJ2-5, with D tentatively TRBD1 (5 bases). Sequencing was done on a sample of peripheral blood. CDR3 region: CASSLGPGQETQYF. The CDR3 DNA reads TGTGCCAGCTCCCTGGGCCCAGGGCAAGAGACCCAGTACTTC.